The 32 T cell receptor beta chains below all came from one sample that was sequenced in a study of identical twins. TCRdb re-called the 5' RACE reads through MiXCR, storing one row per CDR3 protein. The data contain a few hundred thousand distinct CDR3 sequences, roughly 9.9% of them seen just once; the ten biggest clones take up under 3%. The data also belong to a second study, concerning yellow fever vaccine responses in identical twins.

What was sequenced was PBMCs. The receptors shown here come from a woman aged 18-35 years in good health.

This clonotype was seen more than once but under ten times. The rearrangement uses TRBV19 and TRBJ2-7; 8 bases align to TRBD1. The CDR3 loop spans 18 amino acids. CDR1 LNHDA and CDR2 SQIVND come from the germline V gene (reference sequence). The V segment lost 5 bases and the J segment 0 bases; nucleotides outside the gene matches: 15. The CDR3 DNA reads as TGTGCCAGTAGTCTTTTGGTAAGCGTACAGGGGGTCTCCTACGAGCAGTACTTC. Encoded protein: CASSLLVSVQGVSYEQYF.

This clonotype was seen at least ten times. The rearrangement joins TRBV6-2 or TRBV6-3 to TRBJ2-3; 11 bases are a match to TRBD2. Germline CDR1 MNHEY, CDR2 SVGEGT. With V trimmed by 4 bases and J by 1 base, 4 bases remained unmatched. This CDR3 region has 16 residues. The CDR3 is CASSSSGRTRTDTQYF. The CDR3, as DNA: TGTGCCAGCAGTTCTAGCGGGAGGACACGCACAGATACGCAGTATTTT.

This clonotype was observed a few times. The chain is built from TRBV20-1 and TRBJ2-1; TRBD2 aligns across 8 bases. Germline loops: CDR1 DFQATT, CDR2 SNEGSKA (reference sequence). With 3 bases clipped from V and 6 bases from J, the junction kept 13 bases outside the gene matches. The CDR3 covers 16 residues. CDR3 sequence (DNA): TGCAGTGCTAGCACCCCGCCAAGCGGGAGTGGCAATGAGCAGTTCTTC. It yields the protein CSASTPPSGSGNEQFF.

The CDR3 DNA reads TGTGCCAGCAGCTTGAAAGCGCTACCCTACAATGAGCAGTTCTTC. Residues: CASSLKALPYNEQFF. The J gene is TRBJ2-1, the V gene TRBV5-5; D gene unclear. Germline V gene lookup returns CDR1 SGHKS and CDR2 YYEKEE (reference sequence). V lost 1 base to trimming and J lost 2 bases, with 10 bases between them. This CDR3 has 15 residues.

The chain carries TRBV27 and TRBJ2-1, with TRBD2 identical over 9 bases. Germline lookup yields CDR1 MNHEY and CDR2 SMNVEV (reference sequence). The CDR3 is 16 residues long. V shed 5 bases, J shed 0 bases, and the junction held 5 bases outside the gene matches. The CDR3, as DNA: TGTGCCAGCAGTAACCGCGGGGGGGCCTCCTACAATGAGCAGTTCTTC. The encoded protein is CASSNRGGASYNEQFF.

This clonotype was observed many times. The CDR3 protein is CASQSPGQSGGELFF. CDR3 coding DNA: TGTGCCAGCCAATCTCCGGGACAATCGGGCGGGGAGCTGTTTTTT. The chain links TRBV27 to TRBJ2-2, with a tentative D call TRBD1 (6 bases). Germline V gives CDR1 MNHEY, CDR2 SMNVEV (reference sequence). Trimming removed 8 bases at V and 7 bases at J, with 20 bases between. The CDR3 is 15 amino acids.

This chain uses TRBV7-2 with TRBJ2-3, with unresolved D. Trimming cost V 0 bases and J 2 bases, with 6 bases left between them. Germline CDR1 and CDR2: SGHTA and FQGNSA. This CDR3 has 14 residues. The CDR3 spells CASSLADNTDTQYF. In DNA form, the CDR3 reads TGTGCCAGCAGCTTAGCCGATAACACAGATACGCAGTATTTT.

This clonotype has ten or more counts. The V gene is TRBV5-5, the J gene TRBJ2-4; 7 nucleotides agree with TRBD1. Unmatched junction bases numbered 11, after V lost 2 bases and J lost 6 bases. In germline, CDR1 is SGHKS, CDR2 YYEKEE (reference sequence). The CDR3 sequence is 16 residues long. CDR3 nucleotide sequence: TGTGCCAGCAGCTTAGCGTCGGGGACAGTAGGAAACATTCAGTACTTC. Translation: CASSLASGTVGNIQYF.

About this clonotype: This may stem from a read error, because a much larger clone lies one nucleotide away. The chain recombines TRBV14 with TRBJ2-7; D ambiguous. CDR3 length: 14 residues. Germline V gene lookup returns CDR1 SGHDN and CDR2 FVKESK. The CDR3 DNA reads as TGTGCCAGCGGCCAAGCAAGGTTCTCCTACGAGCAGTACTTC. Translated, it gives CASGQARFSYEQYF.

This clonotype appeared many times. This sequence joins TRBV28 and TRBJ2-7; maybe TRBD2 (5 bases). The CDR3 covers 14 residues. Trimming took 5 bases from V and 2 from J, leaving 13 bases between them. Germline V gene sequence: CDR1 MDHEN, CDR2 SYDVKM. The CDR3 is CASSDHPGAYEQYF. In DNA, the CDR3 is TGTGCCAGCAGTGACCACCCCGGGGCCTACGAGCAGTACTTC.

The chain is built from TRBV9 and TRBJ2-5; 7 bases are shared with TRBD2. Per the germline V gene, CDR1 is SGDLS and CDR2 is YYNGEE. V shed 2 bases, J shed 4 bases, and the junction held 11 bases outside the gene matches. The CDR3 length is 16 residues. In nucleotides, the CDR3 is TGTGCCAGCAGCGTGGGCTTAGCGGGTGAAGGAGAGACCCAGTACTTC. Its protein is CASSVGLAGEGETQYF. Using reference TRBV9 and TRBJ2-5 for the parts outside the CDR3, the full variable domain is DSGVTQTPKHLITATGQRVTLRCSPRSGDLSVYWYQQSLDQGLQFLIQYYNGEERAKGNILERFSAQQFPDLHSELNLSSLELGDSALYFCASSVGLAGEGETQYFGPGTRLLVL.

This chain joins TRBV9 and TRBJ2-2; TRBD1 aligns across 8 bases. The CDR3 is 16 amino acids. Trimming removed 4 bases from V and 1 base from J; junction bases left unmatched: 6. Germline CDR1 and CDR2: SGDLS and YYNGEE. This CDR3 is CASSLRTGRNTGELFF. As DNA, the CDR3 is TGTGCCAGCAGCCTTCGGACAGGGCGGAACACCGGGGAGCTGTTTTTT.

The rearrangement joins TRBV30 to TRBJ2-1; no firm D call. This CDR3 contains 12 residues. The V gene's germline CDR1 is GTSNPN and CDR2 SVGIG (reference sequence). The V gene lost 1 base and the J gene lost 3 bases, with 4 bases spanning the gap. CDR3 amino acids: CAWSALYNEQFF. The CDR3 nucleotides read TGTGCCTGGAGTGCCCTCTACAATGAGCAGTTCTTC.

This clonotype was seen more than once but under ten times. The gene calls are TRBV7-2 and TRBJ2-1, with D possibly matching TRBD2 (6 bases). CDR1 is SGHTA, CDR2 FQGNSA, per germline. The CDR3 extends over 14 amino acids. Trimming removed 6 bases at V and 8 bases at J, with 17 bases between. CDR3 nucleotides: TGTGCCAGCAGGGACGGGGGAGGTGACGATGAGCAGTTCTTC. It translates to CASRDGGGDDEQFF.

This clonotype was found a few times. The chain recombines TRBV20-1 with TRBJ2-7, with 8 bases fitting TRBD1. CDR1 DFQATT and CDR2 SNEGSKA come from the germline V gene (reference sequence). This CDR3 comprises 12 residues. V lost 5 bases and J lost 4; bases outside the gene matches: 4. This chain's CDR3 is CSAGRTGYEQYF. CDR3 in DNA: TGCAGTGCTGGCAGGACAGGGTACGAGCAGTACTTC.

The genes are TRBV11-2 and TRBJ1-5; no clear D. CDR1 SGHAT and CDR2 FQNNGV come from the germline V gene. The CDR3 is made up of 15 amino acids. Trimming removed 4 bases at V and 3 bases at J, with 13 bases between. As DNA, the CDR3 is TGTGCCAGCAGCTACTCTCACAGTCCCAATCAGCCCCAGCATTTT. Encoded protein: CASSYSHSPNQPQHF.

This clonotype was counted many times. The CDR3 DNA reads TGCAGTGCCATTAATGGGCGTCGTGGCAATCAGCCCCAGCATTTT. This sequence encodes CSAINGRRGNQPQHF. J is TRBJ1-5 and V is TRBV20-1; D is ambiguous. V gave up 6 bases and J gave up 2 bases, with 17 bases separating them. The germline gives CDR1 DFQATT, CDR2 SNEGSKA (reference sequence). This CDR3 is built from 15 residues.

This clonotype was picked up a small number of times. V gene TRBV28 combines with J gene TRBJ2-7, with D possibly TRBD1 on 6 matching bases. V lost 10 bases, J lost 2 bases, and 12 bases lay in between. The CDR3 is 12 residues long. Per germline, CDR1 MDHEN and CDR2 SYDVKM. The CDR3 protein is CATGERTYEQYF. The CDR3, as DNA: TGTGCCACAGGGGAAAGAACCTACGAGCAGTACTTC. Full variable domain (missing parts from reference TRBV28 and TRBJ2-7): DVKVTQSSRYLVKRTGEKVFLECVQDMDHENMFWYRQDPGLGLRLIYFSYDVKMKEKGDIPEGYSVSREKKERFSLILESASTNQTSMYLCATGERTYEQYFGPGTRLTVT.

This clonotype was found a few times. The chain links TRBV29-1 to TRBJ2-1, with 7 bases fitting TRBD2. The germline V gene has CDR1 SQVTM and CDR2 ANQGSEA. The junction had 7 bases not matched to a gene; V was cut back by 6 bases and J by 5 bases. CDR3 length equals 13 residues. The CDR3 reads CSVGLSADNEQFF. DNA for the CDR3: TGCAGCGTGGGACTAAGCGCCGACAATGAGCAGTTCTTC.

The chain is built from TRBV27 and TRBJ2-7; 10 nucleotides match TRBD2. The V gene end was trimmed by 6 bases and the J gene end by 3 bases; junction bases not matched to a gene: 8. Germline V CDR1 and CDR2: MNHEY, SMNVEV (reference sequence). This CDR3 is built from 15 residues. The chain's CDR3 is CASRELAGLIYEQYF. Here the CDR3 DNA reads TGTGCCAGCAGGGAACTAGCGGGATTAATCTACGAGCAGTACTTC.

This clonotype was counted many times. The V call is TRBV12-3 or TRBV12-4, the J call TRBJ1-2, with 9 bases identical to TRBD1. The CDR3 spans 15 residues. The trim removed 6 bases at V and 4 bases at J, leaving 9 bases unmatched. The CDR3 reads CASRFPGQGGYGYTF. For the CDR3, the DNA is TGTGCCAGCAGATTCCCGGGACAGGGAGGCTATGGCTACACCTTC.

This clonotype occurred many times. A clone one base away is much larger, so this may be a read error. The gene calls are TRBV6-5 and TRBJ2-7, with no clear D. The V gene's germline CDR1 is MNHEY and CDR2 SVGAGI. This CDR3 region has 11 residues. V dropped 2 bases and J dropped 6 bases, with 5 bases sitting between them. CDR3 region: CASSYGSEQYF. The CDR3 DNA follows: TGTGCCAGCAGTTACGGGTCCGAGCAGTACTTC.

This clonotype showed up many times. The chain carries TRBV12-3 or TRBV12-4 and TRBJ2-3; D ambiguous. This CDR3 has 17 residues. With 1 base removed from V and 1 base from J, the gap between germline ends came to 15 bases. The CDR3 reads CASSLVGPGGRTDTQYF. As DNA, the CDR3 is TGTGCCAGCAGTTTAGTAGGTCCTGGTGGTCGCACAGATACGCAGTATTTT.

Many counts were recorded for this clonotype. The chain has TRBV4-2 and TRBJ2-3; no clear D. CDR1 LGHNA and CDR2 YNFKEQ come from the germline V gene. CDR3 length equals 14 residues. Trimming took off 0 bases at V and 2 bases at J, with 6 bases between the two ends. In DNA, the CDR3 is TGTGCCAGCAGCCAAGAGGGGTTCACAGATACGCAGTATTTT. Protein product: CASSQEGFTDTQYF.

The chain has TRBV10-2 and TRBJ1-6, with D hard to call. The CDR3 is made up of 16 amino acids. Trimming removed 0 bases from V and 0 bases from J, with 6 bases in between. Germline V gene lookup returns CDR1 WSHSY and CDR2 SAAADI. DNA for the CDR3: TGCGCCAGCAGTGAGTCGAGGAGCTCCTATAATTCACCCCTCCACTTT. The encoded protein is CASSESRSSYNSPLHF.

This clonotype was detected ten times or more. V gene TRBV20-1 combines with J gene TRBJ2-3; a possible D gene is TRBD1 (6 bases). The CDR3 has 14 residues. In germline, CDR1 is DFQATT, CDR2 SNEGSKA (reference sequence). Trimming took 0 bases from V and 1 from J, leaving 8 bases between them. The CDR3 loop reads CSARDRTGTDTQYF. The DNA for the CDR3 is TGCAGTGCTAGAGACCGGACAGGCACAGATACGCAGTATTTT.

A few counts support this clonotype. The V call is TRBV29-1, the J call TRBJ1-2; D call uncertain. The V end lost 4 bases, the J end lost 2 bases, and 5 bases lay between the germline ends. This CDR3 contains 11 residues. Germline loops: CDR1 SQVTM, CDR2 ANQGSEA. In nucleotides, the CDR3 is TGCAGCGTTGGACTAAACTATGGCTACACCTTC. Amino acid sequence: CSVGLNYGYTF. Combining the CDR3 with reference TRBV29-1 and TRBJ1-2 gives the whole variable domain SAVISQKPSRDICQRGTSLTIQCQVDSQVTMMFWYRQQPGQSLTLIATANQGSEATYESGFVIDKFPISRPNLTFSTLTVSNMSPEDSSIYLCSVGLNYGYTFGSGTRLTVV.

The chain recombines TRBV4-2 with TRBJ2-2, with TRBD2 identical over 10 bases. This CDR3 has 18 amino acids. The trim removed 0 bases at V and 6 bases at J, leaving 10 bases unmatched. From germline, CDR1 is LGHNA and CDR2 YNFKEQ. CDR3 residues: CASSQEIASGSWAGELFF. The CDR3, as DNA: TGTGCCAGCAGCCAAGAAATCGCTAGCGGGAGTTGGGCCGGGGAGCTGTTTTTT.

This clonotype was observed a few times. The V gene is TRBV14, the J gene TRBJ2-1; 9 bases align to TRBD2. Per germline, CDR1 SGHDN and CDR2 FVKESK. The junction had 10 bases not matched to a gene; V was cut back by 2 bases and J by 8 bases. The CDR3 totals 16 residues. The CDR3 DNA is TGTGCCAGCAGCCAAAGACGGCTAGCGGGATCCGATGAGCAGTTCTTC. This sequence encodes CASSQRRLAGSDEQFF.

This clonotype has just a few counts. The rearrangement uses TRBV20-1 and TRBJ2-1, with D perhaps being TRBD1 or TRBD2 (5 bases each). The CDR3 covers 16 residues. V lost 4 bases and J lost 6, with 22 bases in between. The V gene's germline CDR1 is DFQATT and CDR2 SNEGSKA (reference sequence). The CDR3 region is CSAKPWDGRRGNEQFF. In nucleotides, the CDR3 is TGCAGTGCTAAGCCGTGGGACGGCCGCCGCGGCAATGAGCAGTTCTTC.

This clonotype was seen ten or more times. The chain links TRBV20-1 to TRBJ1-2; D remains unclear. CDR1 and CDR2 from the germline V gene are DFQATT and SNEGSKA (reference sequence). CDR3 size: 11 residues. Trimming took off 7 bases at V and 8 bases at J, with 14 bases between the two ends. CDR3 residues: CSVPREVGYTF. The CDR3 DNA follows: TGCAGTGTTCCAAGGGAGGTCGGCTACACCTTC.

This clonotype was detected ten times or more. J is TRBJ1-6 and V is TRBV10-3; a weak D match, TRBD1 (6 bases). V was trimmed by 3 bases and J by 5 bases, leaving 14 bases between them. Germline CDR1 reads ENHRY; CDR2 reads SYGVKD. This CDR3 has 16 residues. CDR3 amino acids: CAISDGTGSDNSPLHF. The CDR3 DNA reads as TGTGCCATCAGTGATGGTACAGGGTCGGATAATTCACCCCTCCACTTT.